One sample yielded the 6 T cell receptor beta chains listed below, sequenced in a study of tumor and adjacent non-tumor tissue in lung cancer. This sample's RNA came from whole unsorted tissue. Three rounds of nested PCR, following a modified ARM-PCR protocol, produced the TCRbeta library. TCRdb used MiXCR to reprocess the multiplex PCR reads, holding one entry per CDR3 protein. This sample has approximately 100,000 distinct CDR3 sequences, with about 75% found just once. The sample taken for sequencing was lung tumor tissue. These receptors all come from a woman aged 60-70 years with non-small cell lung cancer.

Regarding this clonotype: A much larger clone sits a single nucleotide away, making a read error possible. The V and J genes are TRBV20-1 and TRBJ2-3; possibly TRBD2 for D (6 bases). The CDR3 totals 15 residues. Germline assignment: CDR1 DFQATT and CDR2 SNEGSKA (reference sequence). Trimming removed 6 bases from V and 2 bases from J, with 18 bases in between. CDR3 nucleotides: TGCAGTGCCGGCTCCGGGACTTTGGACACAGATACGCAGTATTTT. Protein: CSAGSGTLDTDTQYF.

For this clonotype: This may be a read error: a much more frequent sequence differs by one nucleotide. The chain joins TRBV12-3 or TRBV12-4 to TRBJ1-2; 7 bases line up with TRBD1. The V segment lost 5 bases and the J segment 8 bases; nucleotides outside the gene matches: 8. The CDR3 runs 13 residues. The CDR3 reads CASSPRTGGGYTF. The CDR3, as DNA: TGTGCCAGCAGTCCTCGGACAGGAGGGGGCTACACCTTC.

This clonotype was counted once. Sequence at one end of the junction differs from germline and may be a read error. The gene calls are TRBV20-1 and TRBJ2-2, with a weak D call TRBD1 (6 bases). The CDR3 sequence is 15 residues long. Germline V lookup: CDR1 DFQATT, CDR2 SNEGSKA (reference sequence). The DNA for the CDR3 is TGCAATGCTAGAACCACAGGGTGGGACACCGGGGAGCTGTTTTTT. Residues: CNARTTGWDTGELFF.

For this clonotype: At one end, the junction sequence differs from germline, possibly due to a read error. For the CDR3, the DNA is TGTGCCAACAGTTACTCGAGGCGTTCCAGGGGTCGCAATCAGCTCCAGAATTTT. Translating gives CANSYSRRSRGRNQLQNF. The chain couples TRBV6-5 to TRBJ1-5; a possible D gene is TRBD1 (6 bases). Per germline, CDR1 MNHEY and CDR2 SVGAGI. The CDR3 totals 18 residues.

Regarding this clonotype: A much larger clone lies a single base off, so this may be a read error. The chain links TRBV6-1 to TRBJ2-7, with 8 bases fitting TRBD2. Germline V gene lookup returns CDR1 MNHNS and CDR2 SASEGT. This CDR3 comprises 13 residues. Here the CDR3 DNA reads TGTGCCAGCAGCCGGGGGGGTCGTTACGAGCAGAACTTC. Protein: CASSRGGRYEQNF.

In its sample, this clonotype was seen once. One end of the junction varies from germline; a read error may be responsible. The V call is TRBV11-1, the J call TRBJ1-2; D uncertain. CDR1 is SGHAT and CDR2 is FQDESV in the germline V gene (reference sequence). The CDR3 runs to 14 residues. DNA of the CDR3: TGTACCAGAAGCTCACAGTGCCCGCTCTATGGCTACACCTTC. Translated: CTRSSQCPLYGYTF.